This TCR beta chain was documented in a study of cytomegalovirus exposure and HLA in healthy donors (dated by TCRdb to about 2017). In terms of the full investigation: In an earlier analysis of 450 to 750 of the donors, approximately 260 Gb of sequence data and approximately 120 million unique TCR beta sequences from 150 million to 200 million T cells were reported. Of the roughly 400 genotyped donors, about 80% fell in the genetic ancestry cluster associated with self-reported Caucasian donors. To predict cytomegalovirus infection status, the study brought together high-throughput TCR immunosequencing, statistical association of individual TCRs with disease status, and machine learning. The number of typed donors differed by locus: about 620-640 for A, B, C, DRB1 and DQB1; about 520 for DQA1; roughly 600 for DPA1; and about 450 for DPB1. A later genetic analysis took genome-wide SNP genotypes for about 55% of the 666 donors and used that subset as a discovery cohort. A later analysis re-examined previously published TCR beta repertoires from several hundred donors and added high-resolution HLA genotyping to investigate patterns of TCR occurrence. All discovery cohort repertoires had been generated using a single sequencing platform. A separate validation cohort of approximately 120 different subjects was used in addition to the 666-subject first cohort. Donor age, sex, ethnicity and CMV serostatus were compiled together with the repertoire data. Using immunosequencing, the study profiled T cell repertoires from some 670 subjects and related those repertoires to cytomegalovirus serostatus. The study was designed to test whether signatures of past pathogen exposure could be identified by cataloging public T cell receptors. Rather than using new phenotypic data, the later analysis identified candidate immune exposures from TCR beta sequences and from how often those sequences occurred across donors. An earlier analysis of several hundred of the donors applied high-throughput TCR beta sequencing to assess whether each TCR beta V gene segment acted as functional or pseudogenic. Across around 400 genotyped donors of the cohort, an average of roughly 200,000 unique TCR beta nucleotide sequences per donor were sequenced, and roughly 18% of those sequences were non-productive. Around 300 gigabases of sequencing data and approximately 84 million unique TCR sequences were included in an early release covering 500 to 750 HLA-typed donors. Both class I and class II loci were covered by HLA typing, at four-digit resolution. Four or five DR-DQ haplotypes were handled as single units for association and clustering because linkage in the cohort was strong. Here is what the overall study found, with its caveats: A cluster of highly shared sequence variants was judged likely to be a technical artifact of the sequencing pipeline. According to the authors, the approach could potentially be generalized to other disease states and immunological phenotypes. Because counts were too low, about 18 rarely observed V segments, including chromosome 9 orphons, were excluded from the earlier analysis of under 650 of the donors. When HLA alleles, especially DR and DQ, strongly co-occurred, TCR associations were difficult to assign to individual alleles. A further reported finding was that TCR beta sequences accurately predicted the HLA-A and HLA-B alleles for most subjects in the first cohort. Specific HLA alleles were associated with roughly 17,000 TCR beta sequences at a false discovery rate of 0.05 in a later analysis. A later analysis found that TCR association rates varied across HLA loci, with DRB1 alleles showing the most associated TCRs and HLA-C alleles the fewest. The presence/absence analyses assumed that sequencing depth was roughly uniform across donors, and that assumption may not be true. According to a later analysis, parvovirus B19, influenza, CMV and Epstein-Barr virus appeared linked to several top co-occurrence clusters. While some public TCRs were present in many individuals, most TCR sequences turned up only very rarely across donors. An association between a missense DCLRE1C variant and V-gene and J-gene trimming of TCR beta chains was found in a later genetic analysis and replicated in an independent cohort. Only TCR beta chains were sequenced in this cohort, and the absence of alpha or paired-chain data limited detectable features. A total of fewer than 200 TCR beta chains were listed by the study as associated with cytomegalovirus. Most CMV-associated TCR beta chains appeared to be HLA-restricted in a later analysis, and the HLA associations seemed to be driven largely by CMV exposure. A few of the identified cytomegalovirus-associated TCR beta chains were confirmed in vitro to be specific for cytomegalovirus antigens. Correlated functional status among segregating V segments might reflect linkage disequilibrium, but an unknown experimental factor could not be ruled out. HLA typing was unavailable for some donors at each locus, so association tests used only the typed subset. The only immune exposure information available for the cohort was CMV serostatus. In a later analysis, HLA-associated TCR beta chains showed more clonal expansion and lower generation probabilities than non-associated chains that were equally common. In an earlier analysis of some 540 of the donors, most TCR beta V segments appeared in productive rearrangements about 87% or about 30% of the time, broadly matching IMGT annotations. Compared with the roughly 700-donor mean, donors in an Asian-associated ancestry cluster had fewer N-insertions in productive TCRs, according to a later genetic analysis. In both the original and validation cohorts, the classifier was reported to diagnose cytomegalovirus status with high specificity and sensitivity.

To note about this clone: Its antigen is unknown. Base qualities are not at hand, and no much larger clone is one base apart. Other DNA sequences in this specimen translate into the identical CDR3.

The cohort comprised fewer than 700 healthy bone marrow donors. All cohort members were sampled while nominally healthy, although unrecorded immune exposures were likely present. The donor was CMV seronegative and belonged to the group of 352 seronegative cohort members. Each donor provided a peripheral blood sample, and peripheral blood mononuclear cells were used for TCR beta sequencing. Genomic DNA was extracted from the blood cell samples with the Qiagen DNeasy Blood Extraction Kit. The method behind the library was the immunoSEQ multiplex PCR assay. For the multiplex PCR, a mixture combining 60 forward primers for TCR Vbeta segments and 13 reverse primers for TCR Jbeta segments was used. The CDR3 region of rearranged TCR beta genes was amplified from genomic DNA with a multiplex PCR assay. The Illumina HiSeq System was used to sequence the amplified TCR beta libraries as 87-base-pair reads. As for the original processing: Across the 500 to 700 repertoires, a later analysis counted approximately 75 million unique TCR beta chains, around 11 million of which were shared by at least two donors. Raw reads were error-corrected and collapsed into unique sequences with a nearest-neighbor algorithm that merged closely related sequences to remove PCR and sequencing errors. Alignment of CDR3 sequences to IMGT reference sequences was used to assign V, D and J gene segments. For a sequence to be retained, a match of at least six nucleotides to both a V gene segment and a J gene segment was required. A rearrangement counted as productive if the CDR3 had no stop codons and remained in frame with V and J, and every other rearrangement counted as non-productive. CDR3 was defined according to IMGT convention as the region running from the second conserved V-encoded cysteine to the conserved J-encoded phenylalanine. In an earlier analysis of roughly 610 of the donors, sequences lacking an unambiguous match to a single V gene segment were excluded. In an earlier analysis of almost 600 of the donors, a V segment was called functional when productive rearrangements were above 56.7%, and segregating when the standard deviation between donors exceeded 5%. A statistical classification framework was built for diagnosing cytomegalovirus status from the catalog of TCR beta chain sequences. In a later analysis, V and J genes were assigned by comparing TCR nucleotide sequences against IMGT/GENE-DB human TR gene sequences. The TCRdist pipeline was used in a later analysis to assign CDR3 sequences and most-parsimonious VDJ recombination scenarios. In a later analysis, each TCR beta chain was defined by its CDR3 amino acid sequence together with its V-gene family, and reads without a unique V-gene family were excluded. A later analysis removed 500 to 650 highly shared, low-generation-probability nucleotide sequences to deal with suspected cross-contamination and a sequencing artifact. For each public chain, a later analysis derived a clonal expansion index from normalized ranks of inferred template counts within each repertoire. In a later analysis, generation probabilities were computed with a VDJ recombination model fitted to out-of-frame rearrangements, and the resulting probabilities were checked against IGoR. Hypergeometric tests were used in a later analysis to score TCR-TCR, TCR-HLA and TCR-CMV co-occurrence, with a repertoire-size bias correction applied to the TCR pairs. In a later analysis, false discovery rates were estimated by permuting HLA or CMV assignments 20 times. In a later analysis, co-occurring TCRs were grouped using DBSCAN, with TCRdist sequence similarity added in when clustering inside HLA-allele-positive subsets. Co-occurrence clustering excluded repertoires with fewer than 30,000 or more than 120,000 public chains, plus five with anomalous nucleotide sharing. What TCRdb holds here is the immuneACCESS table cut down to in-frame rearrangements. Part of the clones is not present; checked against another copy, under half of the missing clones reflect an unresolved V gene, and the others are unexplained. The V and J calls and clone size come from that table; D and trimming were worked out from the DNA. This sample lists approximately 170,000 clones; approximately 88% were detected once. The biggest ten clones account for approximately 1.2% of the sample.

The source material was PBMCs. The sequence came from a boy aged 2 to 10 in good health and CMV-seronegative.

The bases read TGCGCCAGCAGCTTGGGAGGGGGCTCCTACGAGCAGTACGTC. This codes for CASSLGGGSYEQYV. Recombination connected TRBV5-1 to TRBJ2-7; the D gene is perhaps TRBD1, on 6 matching bases. Taken from the germline V gene, the CDR1 and CDR2 loops are SGHRS and YFSETQ. Deletion took 0 bases off V and 0 bases off J, with a span of 7 bases between the germline ends. The CDR3 holds 14 amino acids from the cysteine to the valine. The entry retains the CDR3 DNA only, 42 bases that are in frame from base 1.